This T cell receptor beta chain was recovered during a study of cytomegalovirus exposure and HLA in healthy donors. At the level of the study: Approximately 180 million T cells yielded 100 million or so unique TCR beta sequences, as an earlier analysis found. Broader study findings: In a later analysis, a missense DCLRE1C variant was linked to TCR beta V- and J-gene trimming.

The V gene end was trimmed by 3 bases and the J gene end by 1 base; junction bases not matched to a gene: 0. The CDR3 is 13 residues long. Per germline, CDR1 SQVTM and CDR2 ANQGSEA. For this clone: Its antigen is unknown.

The PCR used 60 Vbeta and 13 Jbeta primers. As handled by the study authors: The authors later counted some 76 million unique TCR beta chains, 8.5 million to 13 million of them shared. Measured with immunoSEQ multiplex PCR; TCRdb has only the in-frame clones, and not every one. V, J and clone size are taken as reported in that table, and D and trimming were inferred from the DNA itself. Of 95,000 to 130,000 clones listed, 81% are singletons. The receptor was isolated from a woman in her twenties or thirties in good health and CMV-seronegative. The chain combines TRBV29-1 with TRBJ2-5; 9 nucleotides line up with TRBD1. Sequenced: PBMCs. This CDR3 is CSVEDRGQETQYF. In DNA form, the CDR3 reads TGCAGCGTTGAGGACAGGGGCCAAGAGACCCAGTACTTC.